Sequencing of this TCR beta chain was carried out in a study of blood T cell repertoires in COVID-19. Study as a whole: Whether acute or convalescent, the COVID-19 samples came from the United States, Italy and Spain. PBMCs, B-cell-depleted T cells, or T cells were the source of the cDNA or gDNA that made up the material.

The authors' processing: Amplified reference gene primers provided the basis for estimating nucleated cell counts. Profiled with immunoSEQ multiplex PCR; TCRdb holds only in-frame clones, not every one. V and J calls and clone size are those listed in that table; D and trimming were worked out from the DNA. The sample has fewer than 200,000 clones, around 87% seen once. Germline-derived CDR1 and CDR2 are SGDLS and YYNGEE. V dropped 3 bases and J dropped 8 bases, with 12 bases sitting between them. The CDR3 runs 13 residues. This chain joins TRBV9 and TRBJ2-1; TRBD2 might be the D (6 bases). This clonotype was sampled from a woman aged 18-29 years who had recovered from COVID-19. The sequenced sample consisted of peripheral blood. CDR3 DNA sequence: TGTGCCAGCAGCGCCCGGGACTCCTATGAGCAGTTCTTC. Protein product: CASSARDSYEQFF.